This T cell receptor (beta chain) was captured in a study of control samples from healthy donors and cancer patients. Germline values: CDR1 SGHTA, CDR2 FQGNSA. CDR3 length equals 15 residues. Trimming removed 1 base from V and 2 bases from J; junction bases left unmatched: 2. Some clones are missing from TCRdb's copy, which holds only in-frame ones; the method was immunoSEQ multiplex PCR. The data contain about 170,000 clones, 70% to 90% of them seen just once; the ten biggest clones take up 12%. The receptor comes from a man younger than 40 in good health. Sequenced: blood. The J gene is TRBJ1-5, the V gene TRBV7-2; 7 bases fit TRBD1. CDR3 amino acids: CASSLVGQGNQPQHF. The CDR3 DNA sequence: TGTGCCAGCAGCTTAGTAGGACAGGGCAATCAGCCCCAGCATTTT.